This T cell receptor beta chain was found in a study of T cells in women clearing cervical HPV infection. Study-wide context: Cases: HPV16-related CIN3 or worse on histology, 2 invasive cancers. No precancer developed; the control's incident HPV16 infection cleared within 12 months.

immunoSEQ multiplex PCR used an average of 1200 ng genomic DNA. Using immunoSEQ multiplex PCR, the repertoire was profiled, and TCRdb retains in-frame clones only, with some absent. Its clone listing holds approximately 34,000 clones. All participants had a single incident cervical HPV16 infection, and prevalent HPV16 infections were excluded. The source of this sequence is a woman aged 18-69 years with a cervical HPV16 infection that either progressed to CIN3+ or cleared (not recorded which). Sequencing was carried out using blood buffy coat.

The DNA read from the CDR3 is TGCAGTGCCGGCCTGGGGGGGGATGAGTCGAGCACTGAA. It encodes CSAGLGGDESSTE. The whole CDR3 is CSAGLGGDESSTEAFF. The chain joins TRBV20-1 to TRBJ1-1, with D possibly being TRBD1 (5 bases). The read terminates 3 residues ahead of where the CDR3 ends, so the germline J gene completes it. The CDR3 sequence is 16 residues long. Germline V gives CDR1 DFQATT, CDR2 SNEGSKA (reference sequence). With 6 bases removed from V and 4 bases from J, the gap between germline ends came to 24 bases.